These 10 T cell receptor beta chains were all obtained from the same sample, sequenced in a study of shared clonotypes between healthy human individuals. Here immunoSEQ multiplex PCR was the method, and the copy in TCRdb shows in-frame clones only, minus some. The repertoire has 850,000 to 1,100,000 clones, approximately 80% of them found once; the top ten carry more than 0.85%. The material sequenced was memory CD4+ T cells from PBMCs. Subset described: CD45RA-negative fraction. The origin of the receptors is a man younger than 35 in good health. Some clones in this sample may be carry-over from other donors' samples.

The CDR3 DNA is TGCGCCAGCAGCTCCACGGGGTTCGGAGAGACCCAGTACTTC. Amino acids: CASSSTGFGETQYF. V and J are TRBV5-1 and TRBJ2-5; the D gene is possibly TRBD2 (5 bases). Germline CDR1 and CDR2: SGHRS and YFSETQ. The CDR3 sequence is 14 residues long. Trimming shortened V by 3 bases and J by 4 bases, and 13 bases separated the two germline ends.

The chain has TRBV9 and TRBJ2-1, with D possibly TRBD2 on 6 matching bases. Per germline, CDR1 SGDLS and CDR2 YYNGEE. This CDR3 spans 14 amino acids. V was pared by 5 bases and J by 8 bases, with 17 bases between. CDR3 in amino acids: CASSAGPHSDEQFF. CDR3 nucleotide sequence: TGTGCCAGCAGTGCGGGACCCCATTCAGATGAGCAGTTCTTC.

The chain couples TRBV6-1 to TRBJ2-7; D not resolved. The CDR3 totals 15 residues. Germline V gene sequence: CDR1 MNHNS, CDR2 SASEGT. V shed 6 bases and J shed 2 bases, with 17 bases lying between them. CDR3 residues: CASSKTIGEPYEQYF. CDR3 coding DNA: TGTGCCAGCAGCAAAACCATCGGCGAACCCTACGAGCAGTACTTC.

The CDR3 nucleotides read TGCAGCGTTGTTGGGGCAGGAGGGGGCAAAGAGACCCAGTACTTC. The encoded protein is CSVVGAGGGKETQYF. V usage is TRBV29-1 and J usage is TRBJ2-5, with D possibly TRBD1 on 7 matching bases. The CDR3 extends over 15 amino acids. Germline V gene lookup returns CDR1 SQVTM and CDR2 ANQGSEA. Trimming removed 4 bases from V and 3 bases from J, with 18 bases in between.

The chain employs TRBV18 and TRBJ2-7; 7 bases are shared with TRBD1. Germline values: CDR1 KGHSH, CDR2 LQKENI. The length of the CDR3 is 14 residues. Trimming at V came to 3 bases and at J to 5 bases, leaving 7 bases not matched to a gene. The CDR3 protein is CASSPYRDSDEQYF. The CDR3 nucleotides are TGTGCCAGCTCACCTTACCGGGACAGCGACGAGCAGTACTTC. Filled out from reference TRBV18 and TRBJ2-7, the complete variable domain reads NAGVMQNPRHLVRRRGQEARLRCSPMKGHSHVYWYRQLPEEGLKFMVYLQKENIIDESGMPKERFSAEFPKEGPSILRIQQVVRGDSAAYFCASSPYRDSDEQYFGPGTRLTVT.

The chain recombines TRBV27 with TRBJ1-5, with TRBD1 matching 7 bases. The ends lost 9 bases at V and 3 bases at J; junction bases unmatched: 11. Germline V gene data show CDR1 as MNHEY and CDR2 as SMNVEV (reference sequence). The length of the CDR3 is 15 residues. The CDR3 sequence is CASPLGQEYNQPQHF. CDR3 in DNA: TGTGCCAGTCCCCTCGGACAGGAGTACAATCAGCCCCAGCATTTT.

The genes are TRBV18 and TRBJ1-1; 8 bases map to TRBD1. The V and J ends lost 2 bases and 5 bases, in that order; junction bases with no gene match: 10. CDR1 and CDR2 from the germline V gene are KGHSH and LQKENI. The CDR3 sequence is 16 residues long. The CDR3 protein is CASSPFRGQEGTEAFF. The DNA of the CDR3 is TGTGCCAGCTCACCATTCCGGGGACAGGAGGGGACTGAAGCTTTCTTT.

The chain has TRBV6-1 and TRBJ2-2; maybe TRBD1 (5 bases). The germline V gene has CDR1 MNHNS and CDR2 SASEGT. This CDR3 is 11 amino acids long. Trimming removed 2 bases at V and 13 bases at J, with 8 bases between. The CDR3 sequence: CASSEWGGLFF. CDR3 coding DNA: TGTGCCAGCAGTGAATGGGGCGGGCTGTTTTTT.

The chain joins TRBV9 to TRBJ1-2; D not certain. Looked up from germline, CDR1 is SGDLS and CDR2 is YYNGEE. The CDR3 totals 14 residues. V dropped 0 bases and J dropped 1 base, with 7 bases sitting between them. The CDR3 coding sequence is TGTGCCAGCAGCGTAGATGAGGTTAACTATGGCTACACCTTC. Translation gives CASSVDEVNYGYTF.

The V call is TRBV4-2, the J call TRBJ1-4; no reliable D call. Germline loops: CDR1 LGHNA, CDR2 YNFKEQ. V was cut by 0 bases and J by 6 bases, with 14 bases left in between. CDR3 length: 16 residues. The CDR3 protein is CASSQDIWTADEKLFF. CDR3 nucleotides: TGTGCCAGCAGCCAAGATATTTGGACGGCGGATGAAAAACTGTTTTTT.